Below, 5 T cell receptor beta chains from the same sample are listed, as sequenced in a study of blood T cell repertoires in COVID-19. The table came from immunoSEQ multiplex PCR; TCRdb's copy has only in-frame clones and leaves some out. The sample shows roughly 120,000 clones, roughly 86% of them seen only once. Source material: peripheral blood. The receptor source for this set is a human donor in a cohort sampled during active COVID-19.

The rearrangement joins TRBV2 to TRBJ1-2; 7 positions match TRBD1. This CDR3 comprises 13 residues. Germline CDR1 and CDR2: SNHLY and FYNNEI. With 6 bases clipped from V and 13 bases from J, the junction kept 14 bases outside the gene matches. As DNA, the CDR3 is TGTGCCAGCAGCCTCACTGTAGACAGGGTCGGCACCTTC. This gives the protein CASSLTVDRVGTF.

The rearrangement links TRBV14 to TRBJ1-1; TRBD1 matches at 7 bases. The length of the CDR3 is 15 residues. After removal of 2 bases from V and 2 bases from J, the junction contained 5 bases not matched to a gene. Germline V gives CDR1 SGHDN, CDR2 FVKESK. In nucleotides, the CDR3 is TGTGCCAGCAGCCAACTAGGGGGCCCAAACACTGAAGCTTTCTTT. It is translated as CASSQLGGPNTEAFF.

The J gene is TRBJ1-2, the V gene TRBV29-1, with D possibly being TRBD1 (5 bases). V was cut by 7 bases and J by 8 bases, with 14 bases left in between. From germline, CDR1 is SQVTM and CDR2 ANQGSEA. The CDR3 consists of 11 residues. CDR3 region: CSAEGAGGYTF. CDR3 DNA sequence: TGCAGCGCCGAAGGGGCGGGGGGCTACACCTTC.

V and J are TRBV5-1 and TRBJ2-2; 9 positions match TRBD2. In germline, CDR1 is SGHRS, CDR2 YFSETQ. With V trimmed by 2 bases and J by 2 bases, 4 bases remained unmatched. The CDR3 spans 16 residues. CDR3 region: CASSLRTSDNTGELFF. The CDR3 DNA reads as TGCGCCAGCAGCTTAAGGACTAGCGATAACACCGGGGAGCTGTTTTTT.

DNA of the CDR3: TGTGCCACCAGTGATCCCCAGGGGGCTTCCTACAATGAGCAGTTCTTC. Translated: CATSDPQGASYNEQFF. The chain employs TRBV24-1 and TRBJ2-1; 8 bases line up with TRBD1. Germline loops: CDR1 KGHDR, CDR2 SFDVKD. The CDR3 has 16 amino acids. The ends lost 3 bases at V and 1 base at J; junction bases unmatched: 4.